This T cell receptor (beta chain) is drawn from a study of cytomegalovirus exposure and HLA in healthy donors. Study-wide points: There were some 150 TCR beta chains listed as cytomegalovirus-associated. Presence/absence analyses rested on an assumption that sequencing depth was roughly uniform across donors. Per published reports, the classifier diagnosed cytomegalovirus status with high specificity and sensitivity.

Germline lookup yields CDR1 SGDLS and CDR2 YYNGEE. V gave up 5 bases and J gave up 1 base; unmatched junction bases: 4. The CDR3 has 14 amino acids. As concerns this clone: Its specificity is unknown.

60 Vbeta and 13 Jbeta primers were used in PCR. Sequenced by immunoSEQ multiplex PCR; TCRdb stores in-frame clones only, minus some. In the table there are 150,000 to 170,000 clones, 74% of which are singletons. Sample: PBMCs. This sequence originates from a man aged 30 to 39 in good health and CMV-seronegative. The rearrangement uses TRBV9 and TRBJ2-5, with 8 bases aligning to TRBD2. The CDR3: CASSPGGLQETQYF. CDR3 DNA: TGTGCCAGCAGTCCGGGGGGGCTCCAAGAGACCCAGTACTTC.